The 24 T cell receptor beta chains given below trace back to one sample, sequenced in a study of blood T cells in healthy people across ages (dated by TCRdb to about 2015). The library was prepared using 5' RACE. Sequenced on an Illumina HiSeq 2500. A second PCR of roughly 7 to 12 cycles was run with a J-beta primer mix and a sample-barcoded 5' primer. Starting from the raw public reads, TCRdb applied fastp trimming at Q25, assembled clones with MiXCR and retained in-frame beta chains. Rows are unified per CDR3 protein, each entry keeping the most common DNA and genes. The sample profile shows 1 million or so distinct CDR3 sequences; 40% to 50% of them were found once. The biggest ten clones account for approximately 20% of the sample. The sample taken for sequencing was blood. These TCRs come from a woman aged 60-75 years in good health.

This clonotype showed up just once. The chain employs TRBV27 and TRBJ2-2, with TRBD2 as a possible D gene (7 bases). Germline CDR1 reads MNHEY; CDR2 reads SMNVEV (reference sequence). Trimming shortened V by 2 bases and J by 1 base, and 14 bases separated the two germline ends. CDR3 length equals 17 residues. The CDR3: CASSLGGGLGNTGELFF. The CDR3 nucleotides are TGTGCCAGCAGTTTAGGCGGGGGCCTAGGGAACACCGGGGAGCTGTTTTTT.

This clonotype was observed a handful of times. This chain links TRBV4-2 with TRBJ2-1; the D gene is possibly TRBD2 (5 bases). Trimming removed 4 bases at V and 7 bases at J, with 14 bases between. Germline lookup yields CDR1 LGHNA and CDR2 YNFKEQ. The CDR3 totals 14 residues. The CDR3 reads CASSLSPSGNEQFF. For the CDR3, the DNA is TGTGCCAGCAGCCTCAGCCCGTCGGGGAATGAGCAGTTCTTC.

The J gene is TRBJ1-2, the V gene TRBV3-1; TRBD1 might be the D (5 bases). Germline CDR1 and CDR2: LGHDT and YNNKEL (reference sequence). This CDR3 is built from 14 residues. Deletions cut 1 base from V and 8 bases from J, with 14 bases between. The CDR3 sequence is CASSQVGEGRGYTF. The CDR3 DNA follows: TGTGCCAGCAGCCAAGTGGGGGAGGGACGAGGCTACACCTTC.

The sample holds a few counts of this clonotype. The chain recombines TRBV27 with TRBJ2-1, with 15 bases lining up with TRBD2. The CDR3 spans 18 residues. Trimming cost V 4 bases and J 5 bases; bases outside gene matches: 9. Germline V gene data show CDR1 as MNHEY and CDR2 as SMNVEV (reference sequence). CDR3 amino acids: CASSYFGLAGGVHNEQFF. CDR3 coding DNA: TGTGCCAGCAGTTACTTCGGACTAGCGGGAGGGGTCCACAATGAGCAGTTCTTC.

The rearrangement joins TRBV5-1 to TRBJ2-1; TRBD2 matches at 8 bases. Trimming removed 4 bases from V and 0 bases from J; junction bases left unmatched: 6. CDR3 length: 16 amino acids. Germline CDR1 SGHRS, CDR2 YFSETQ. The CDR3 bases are TGCGCCAGCAGCCCTCTGACTAGCGTCTCCTACAATGAGCAGTTCTTC. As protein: CASSPLTSVSYNEQFF.

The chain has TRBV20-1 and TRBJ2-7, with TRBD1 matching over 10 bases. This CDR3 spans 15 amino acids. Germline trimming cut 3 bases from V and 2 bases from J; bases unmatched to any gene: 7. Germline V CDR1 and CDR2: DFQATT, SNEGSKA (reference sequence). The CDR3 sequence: CSASDRDRGPYEQYF. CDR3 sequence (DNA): TGCAGTGCTAGTGACCGGGACAGGGGACCCTACGAGCAGTACTTC.

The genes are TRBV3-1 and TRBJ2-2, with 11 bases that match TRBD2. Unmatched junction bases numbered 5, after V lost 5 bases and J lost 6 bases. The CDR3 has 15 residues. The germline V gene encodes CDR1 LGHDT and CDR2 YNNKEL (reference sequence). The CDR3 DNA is TGTGCCAGCAGCAGATTAGCGGGAGGGCCCGGGGAGCTGTTTTTT. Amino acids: CASSRLAGGPGELFF.

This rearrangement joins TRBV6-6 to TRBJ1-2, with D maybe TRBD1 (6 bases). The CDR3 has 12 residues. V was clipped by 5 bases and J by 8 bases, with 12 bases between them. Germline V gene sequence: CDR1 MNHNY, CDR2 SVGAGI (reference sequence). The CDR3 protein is CASSPGVLGYTF. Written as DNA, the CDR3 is TGTGCCAGCAGTCCAGGGGTTTTGGGCTACACCTTC.

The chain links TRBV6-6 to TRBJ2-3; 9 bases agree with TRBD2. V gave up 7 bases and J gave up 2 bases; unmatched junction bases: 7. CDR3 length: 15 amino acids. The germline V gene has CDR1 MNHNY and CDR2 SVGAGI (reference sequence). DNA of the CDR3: TGTGCCAGCAATTCGGGCGGGAGGGCCACAGATACGCAGTATTTT. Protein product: CASNSGGRATDTQYF.

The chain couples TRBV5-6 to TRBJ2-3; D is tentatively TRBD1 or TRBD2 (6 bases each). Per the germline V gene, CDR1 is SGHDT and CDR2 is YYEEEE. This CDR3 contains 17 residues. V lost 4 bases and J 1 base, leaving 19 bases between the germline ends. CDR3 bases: TGTGCCAGCAGCCCCCCCTGGGGGGCGCCGCGCACAGATACGCAGTATTTT. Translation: CASSPPWGAPRTDTQYF.

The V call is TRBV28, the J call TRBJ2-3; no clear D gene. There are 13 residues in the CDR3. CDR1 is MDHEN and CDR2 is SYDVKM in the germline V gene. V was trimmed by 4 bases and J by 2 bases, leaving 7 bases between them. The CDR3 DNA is TGTGCCAGCAGTTCAGCCGCCACAGATACGCAGTATTTT. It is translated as CASSSAATDTQYF.

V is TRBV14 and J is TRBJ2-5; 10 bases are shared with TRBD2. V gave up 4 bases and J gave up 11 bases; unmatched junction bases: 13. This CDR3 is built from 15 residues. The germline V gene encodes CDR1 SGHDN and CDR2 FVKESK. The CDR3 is CASSPRLAGANEQYF. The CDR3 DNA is TGTGCCAGCAGCCCCCGGCTAGCGGGAGCCAATGAGCAGTACTTC.

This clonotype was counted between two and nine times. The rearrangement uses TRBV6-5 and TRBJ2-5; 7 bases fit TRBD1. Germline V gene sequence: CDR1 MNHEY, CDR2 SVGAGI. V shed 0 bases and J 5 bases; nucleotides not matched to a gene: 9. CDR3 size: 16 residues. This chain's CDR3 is CASSYSTRQGRETQYF. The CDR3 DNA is TGTGCCAGCAGTTACTCGACCCGACAGGGCCGGGAGACCCAGTACTTC.

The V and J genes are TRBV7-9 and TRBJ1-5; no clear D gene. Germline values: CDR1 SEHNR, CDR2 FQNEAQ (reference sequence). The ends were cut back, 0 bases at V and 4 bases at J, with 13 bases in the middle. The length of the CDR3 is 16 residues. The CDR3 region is CASSLALGSDNQPQHF. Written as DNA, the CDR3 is TGTGCCAGCAGCTTAGCGCTTGGGTCTGATAATCAGCCCCAGCATTTT.

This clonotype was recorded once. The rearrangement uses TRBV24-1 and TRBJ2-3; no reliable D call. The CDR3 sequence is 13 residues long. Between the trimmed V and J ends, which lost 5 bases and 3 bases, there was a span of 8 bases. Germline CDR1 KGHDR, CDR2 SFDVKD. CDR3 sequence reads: CATSARKTDTQYF. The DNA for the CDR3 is TGTGCCACCAGTGCGCGGAAAACAGATACGCAGTATTTT.

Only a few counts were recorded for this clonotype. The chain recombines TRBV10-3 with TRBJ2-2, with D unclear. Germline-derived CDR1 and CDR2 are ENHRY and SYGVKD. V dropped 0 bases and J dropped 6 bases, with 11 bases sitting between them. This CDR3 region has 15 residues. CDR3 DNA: TGTGCCATCAGTGAGTCATTGGGTTCCCCCGGGGAGCTGTTTTTT. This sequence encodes CAISESLGSPGELFF.

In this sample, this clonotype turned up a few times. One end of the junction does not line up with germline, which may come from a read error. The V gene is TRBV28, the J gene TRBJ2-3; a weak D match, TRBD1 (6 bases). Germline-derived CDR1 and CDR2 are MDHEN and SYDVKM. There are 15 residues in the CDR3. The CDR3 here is CAGRGRETGTDTQYF. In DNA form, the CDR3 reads TGTGCCGGCAGGGGAAGGGAAACTGGCACAGATACGCAGTATTTT.

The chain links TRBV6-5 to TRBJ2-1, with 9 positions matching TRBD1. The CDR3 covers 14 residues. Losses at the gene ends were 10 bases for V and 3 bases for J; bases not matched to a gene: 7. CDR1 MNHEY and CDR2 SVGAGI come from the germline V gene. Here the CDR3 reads CANRRDRDYNEQFF. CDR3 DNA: TGTGCCAACCGGCGGGACAGGGACTACAATGAGCAGTTCTTC.

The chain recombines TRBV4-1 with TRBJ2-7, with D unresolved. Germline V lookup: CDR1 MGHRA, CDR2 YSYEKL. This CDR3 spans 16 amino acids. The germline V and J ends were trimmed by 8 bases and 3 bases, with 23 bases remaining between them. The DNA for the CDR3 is TGCGCCAGCCGGATAAACTTACAAATCCAAGACTACGAGCAGTACTTC. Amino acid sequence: CASRINLQIQDYEQYF.

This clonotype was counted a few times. The CDR3: CASSQVPSGEQFF. The CDR3 DNA reads TGTGCCAGCAGCCAAGTCCCTAGTGGGGAGCAGTTCTTC. The chain is built from TRBV3-1 and TRBJ2-1; D gene unclear. This CDR3 is 13 amino acids long. V lost 1 base and J 10 bases, leaving 11 bases between the germline ends. Germline V gives CDR1 LGHDT, CDR2 YNNKEL (reference sequence).

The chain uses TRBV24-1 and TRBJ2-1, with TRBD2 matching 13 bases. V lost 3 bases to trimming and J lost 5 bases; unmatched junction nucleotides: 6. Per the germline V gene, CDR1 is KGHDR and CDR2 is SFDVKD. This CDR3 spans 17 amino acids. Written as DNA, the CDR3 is TGTGCCACCAGTGATCCCGGGACTAGCGGGGACCACAATGAGCAGTTCTTC. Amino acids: CATSDPGTSGDHNEQFF.

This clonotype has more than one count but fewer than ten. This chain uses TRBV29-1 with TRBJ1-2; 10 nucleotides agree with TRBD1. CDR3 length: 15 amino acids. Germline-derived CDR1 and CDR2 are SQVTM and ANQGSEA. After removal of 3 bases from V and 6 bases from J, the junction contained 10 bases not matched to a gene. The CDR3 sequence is CSVDLRDRGYHGYTF. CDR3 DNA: TGCAGCGTTGATTTGAGGGACAGGGGATATCATGGCTACACCTTC.

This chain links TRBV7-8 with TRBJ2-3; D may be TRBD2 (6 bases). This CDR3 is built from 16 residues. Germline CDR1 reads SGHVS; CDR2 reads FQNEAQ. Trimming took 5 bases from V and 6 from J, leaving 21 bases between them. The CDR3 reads CASSPLLAKRADTQYF. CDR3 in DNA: TGTGCCAGCAGCCCGTTACTAGCTAAACGGGCGGATACGCAGTATTTT.

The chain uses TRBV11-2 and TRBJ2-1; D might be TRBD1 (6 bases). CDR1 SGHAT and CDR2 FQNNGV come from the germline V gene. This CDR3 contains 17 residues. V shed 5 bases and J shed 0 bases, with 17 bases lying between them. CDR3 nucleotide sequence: TGTGCCAGCAGCCCGGCGACAGGACCAAGCTCCTACAATGAGCAGTTCTTC. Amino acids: CASSPATGPSSYNEQFF.